Each of the 14 T cell receptor beta chains below was sequenced from the same sample in a study of blood T cell repertoires in COVID-19 (TCRdb year 2020). The library was made by the immunoSEQ multiplex PCR assay. This is the immuneACCESS table as TCRdb keeps it, with only in-frame sequences that have V and J called. A part of the clones is gone; compared with another copy, unresolved V genes explain less than half, and the rest is unexplained. The sample table lists under 95,000 clones, 82% of them with a count of one. 11% of the sample comes from the top ten. Sequencing was done on a sample of peripheral blood. The receptors stem from a man aged 45-65 years with acute or convalescent COVID-19.

The CDR3, as DNA: TGTGCCAGCAGCTCGACTGTTGAGGCCAATAGAAACACCATATATTTT. Translation: CASSSTVEANRNTIYF. The chain combines TRBV7-9 with TRBJ1-3; D unclear. The V gene's germline CDR1 is SEHNR and CDR2 FQNEAQ (reference sequence). V lost 4 bases, J lost 5 bases, and 18 bases lay in between. The CDR3 is made up of 16 amino acids.

This clone was counted between two and nine times. This chain links TRBV6-5 with TRBJ1-2; tentatively, D is TRBD1 (5 bases). V was pared by 0 bases and J by 6 bases, with 17 bases between. The germline CDR1 and CDR2 sequences are MNHEY and SVGAGI. The CDR3 consists of 16 residues. CDR3 region: CASSYSAAGLSHGYTF. The DNA of the CDR3 is TGTGCCAGCAGTTACTCGGCAGCAGGGCTTTCTCATGGCTACACCTTC.

In its sample, this clone was seen a few times. This chain links TRBV25-1 with TRBJ2-2; D gene ambiguous. Deletions cut 1 base from V and 7 bases from J, with 7 bases between. Germline-derived CDR1 and CDR2 are MGHDK and SYGVNS. The CDR3 is 13 amino acids. Written as DNA, the CDR3 is TGTGCCAGCAGTGAATCTACAGTCGGGGAGCTGTTTTTT. This translates into CASSESTVGELFF.

The chain recombines TRBV15 with TRBJ2-5; TRBD2 aligns across 8 bases. With 0 bases clipped from V and 4 bases from J, the junction kept 4 bases outside the gene matches. The germline CDR1 and CDR2 sequences are LNHNV and YYDKDF (reference sequence). The CDR3 consists of 15 residues. CDR3 sequence (DNA): TGTGCCACCAGCAGAGATCCGGCGGGAGGAGAGACCCAGTACTTC. Its protein is CATSRDPAGGETQYF.

The J gene is TRBJ2-7, the V gene TRBV2; 7 bases map to TRBD1. Germline loops: CDR1 SNHLY, CDR2 FYNNEI. The J segment lost 2 bases and the V segment lost 6 bases, leaving 10 bases of the junction unmatched. This CDR3 has 15 residues. The CDR3 here is CASRKVSGGAYEQYF. As DNA, the CDR3 is TGTGCCAGCAGGAAGGTCTCAGGGGGAGCCTACGAGCAGTACTTC.

The chain recombines TRBV4-1 with TRBJ2-2; D possibly corresponds to TRBD1 (5 bases). This CDR3 region has 16 residues. Trimming removed 0 bases from V and 5 bases from J, with 13 bases in between. Germline lookup yields CDR1 MGHRA and CDR2 YSYEKL. CDR3 DNA: TGCGCCAGCAGCCAAGAAGGTCAGGGAAGAACCGGGGAGCTGTTTTTT. It encodes CASSQEGQGRTGELFF.

This chain uses TRBV10-3 with TRBJ1-5; TRBD1 is a possible D gene (5 bases). Germline V lookup: CDR1 ENHRY, CDR2 SYGVKD. V shed 3 bases and J shed 1 base, with 10 bases lying between them. The CDR3 consists of 15 residues. In nucleotides, the CDR3 is TGTGCCATCAGTGAAGCGGGGCAGAGCAATCAGCCCCAGCATTTT. Its translation: CAISEAGQSNQPQHF.

The chain employs TRBV30 and TRBJ2-5; the match to TRBD2 covers 12 bases. The V segment lost 3 bases and the J segment 2 bases; nucleotides outside the gene matches: 7. Germline V CDR1 and CDR2: GTSNPN, SVGIG (reference sequence). The CDR3 is made up of 16 amino acids. CDR3 in amino acids: CAWSWRGTSGQETQYF. As DNA, the CDR3 is TGTGCCTGGAGCTGGCGAGGGACTAGCGGGCAAGAGACCCAGTACTTC. The full variable domain, in which reference TRBV30 and TRBJ2-5 provide the parts outside the CDR3, is SQTIHQWPATLVQPVGSPLSLECTVEGTSNPNLYWYRQAAGRGLQLLFYSVGIGQISSEVPQNLSASRPQDRQFILSSKKLLLSDSGFYLCAWSWRGTSGQETQYFGPGTRLLVL.

This rearrangement joins TRBV20-1 to TRBJ2-3; 13 bases are shared with TRBD2. Germline trimming cut 3 bases from V and 4 bases from J; bases unmatched to any gene: 7. This CDR3 spans 16 amino acids. Germline values: CDR1 DFQATT, CDR2 SNEGSKA (reference sequence). The DNA of the CDR3 is TGCAGTGCTAGTAGACTAGCGGGAGGTGTGGCAGATACGCAGTATTTT. Residues: CSASRLAGGVADTQYF.

This clone has more than one count but fewer than ten. The chain has TRBV6-1 and TRBJ2-5, with D possibly matching TRBD2 (6 bases). The length of the CDR3 is 14 residues. V was trimmed by 0 bases and J by 7 bases, leaving 12 bases between them. Germline V gene lookup returns CDR1 MNHNS and CDR2 SASEGT. The CDR3, as DNA: TGTGCCAGCAGTGAAGCCGGTAGCGGTGGGACCCAGTACTTC. It translates to CASSEAGSGGTQYF.

The V gene is TRBV7-2, the J gene TRBJ2-2; 7 bases agree with TRBD1. This CDR3 has 15 amino acids. The trim removed 6 bases at V and 0 bases at J, leaving 4 bases unmatched. The germline V gene has CDR1 SGHTA and CDR2 FQGNSA. CDR3 sequence: CASRTQGANTGELFF. The CDR3 DNA reads TGTGCCAGCAGGACGCAGGGGGCGAACACCGGGGAGCTGTTTTTT. Combining the CDR3 with reference TRBV7-2 and TRBJ2-2 gives the whole variable domain GAGVSQSPSNKVTEKGKDVELRCDPISGHTALYWYRQSLGQGLEFLIYFQGNSAPDKSGLPSDRFSAERTGGSVSTLTIQRTQQEDSAVYLCASRTQGANTGELFFGEGSRLTVL.

The gene calls are TRBV4-2 and TRBJ2-1; TRBD2 matches at 14 bases. J was trimmed by 8 bases and V by 0 bases; bases with no gene match: 6. This CDR3 comprises 17 residues. Germline CDR1 reads LGHNA; CDR2 reads YNFKEQ. The CDR3 is CASSQDVTTSGGDEQFF. As DNA, the CDR3 is TGTGCCAGCAGCCAAGATGTCACGACTAGCGGGGGGGATGAGCAGTTCTTC.

This clone was seen more than once but under ten times. This chain connects TRBV9 to TRBJ1-2; D gene unclear. The CDR3 sequence is 16 residues long. Trimming took off 0 bases at V and 4 bases at J, with 16 bases between the two ends. Germline CDR1 and CDR2: SGDLS and YYNGEE. CDR3 loop: CASSVVPGVGTYGYTF. The CDR3 region has the DNA TGTGCCAGCAGCGTAGTCCCGGGTGTTGGAACCTATGGCTACACCTTC.

By frequency in the sample, this clone is medium-sized (0.01 to 0.1%). The gene calls are TRBV7-8 and TRBJ1-4; D is undetermined. Germline lookup yields CDR1 SGHVS and CDR2 FQNEAQ. CDR3 length: 14 amino acids. V was pared by 5 bases and J by 7 bases, with 14 bases between. The CDR3 spells CASSPTVFPEKLFF. In nucleotides, the CDR3 is TGTGCCAGCAGCCCAACAGTATTCCCTGAAAAACTGTTTTTT.